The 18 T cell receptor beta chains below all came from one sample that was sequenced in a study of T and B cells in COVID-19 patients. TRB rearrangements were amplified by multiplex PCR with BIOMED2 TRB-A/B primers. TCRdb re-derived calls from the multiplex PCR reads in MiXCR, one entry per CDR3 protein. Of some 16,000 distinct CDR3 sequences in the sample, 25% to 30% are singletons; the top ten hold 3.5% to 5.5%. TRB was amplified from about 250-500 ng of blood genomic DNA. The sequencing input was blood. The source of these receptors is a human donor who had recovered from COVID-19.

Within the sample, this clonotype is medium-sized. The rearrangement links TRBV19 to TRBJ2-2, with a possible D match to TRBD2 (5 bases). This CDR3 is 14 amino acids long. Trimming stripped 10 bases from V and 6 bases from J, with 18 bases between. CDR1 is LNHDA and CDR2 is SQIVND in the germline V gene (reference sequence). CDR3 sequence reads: CATSGVSMAGELFF. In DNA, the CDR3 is TGTGCCACCTCCGGGGTCTCGATGGCCGGGGAGCTGTTTTTT.

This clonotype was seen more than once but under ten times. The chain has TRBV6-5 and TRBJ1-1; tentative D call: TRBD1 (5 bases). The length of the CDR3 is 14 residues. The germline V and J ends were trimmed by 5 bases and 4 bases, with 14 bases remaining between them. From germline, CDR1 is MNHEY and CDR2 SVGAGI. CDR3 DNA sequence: TGTGCCAGCAGTGCCAGACAGTCTCGCACTGAAGCTTTCTTT. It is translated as CASSARQSRTEAFF.

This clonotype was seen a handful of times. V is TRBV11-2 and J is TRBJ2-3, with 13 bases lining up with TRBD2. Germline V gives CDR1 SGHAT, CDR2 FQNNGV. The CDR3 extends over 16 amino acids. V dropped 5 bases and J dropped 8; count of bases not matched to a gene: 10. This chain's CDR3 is CASSLQTSGGSGTQYF. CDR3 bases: TGTGCCAGCAGCCTACAGACTAGCGGGGGGTCTGGTACGCAGTATTTT.

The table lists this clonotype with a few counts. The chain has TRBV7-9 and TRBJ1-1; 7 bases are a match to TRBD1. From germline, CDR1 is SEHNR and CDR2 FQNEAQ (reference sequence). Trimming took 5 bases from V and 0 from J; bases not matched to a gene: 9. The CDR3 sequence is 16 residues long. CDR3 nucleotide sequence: TGTGCCAGCAGCGAAGGTCCGGGACAGATGAACACTGAAGCTTTCTTT. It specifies CASSEGPGQMNTEAFF. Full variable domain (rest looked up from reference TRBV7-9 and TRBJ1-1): DTGVSQNPRHKITKRGQNVTFRCDPISEHNRLYWYRQTLGQGPEFLTYFQNEAQLEKSRLLSDRFSAERPKGSFSTLEIQRTEQGDSAMYLCASSEGPGQMNTEAFFGQGTRLTVV.

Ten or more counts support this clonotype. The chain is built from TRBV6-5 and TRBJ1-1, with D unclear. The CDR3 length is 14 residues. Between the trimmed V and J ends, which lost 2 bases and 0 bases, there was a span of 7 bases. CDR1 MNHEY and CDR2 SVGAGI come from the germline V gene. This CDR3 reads CASSYTSMNTEAFF. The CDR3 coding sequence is TGTGCCAGCAGTTACACAAGCATGAACACTGAAGCTTTCTTT.

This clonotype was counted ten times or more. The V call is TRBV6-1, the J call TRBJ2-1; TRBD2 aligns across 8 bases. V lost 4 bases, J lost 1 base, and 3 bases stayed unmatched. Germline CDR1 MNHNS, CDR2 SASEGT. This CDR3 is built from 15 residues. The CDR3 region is CASSAGGASYNEQFF. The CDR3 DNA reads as TGTGCCAGCAGTGCGGGGGGGGCATCCTACAATGAGCAGTTCTTC.

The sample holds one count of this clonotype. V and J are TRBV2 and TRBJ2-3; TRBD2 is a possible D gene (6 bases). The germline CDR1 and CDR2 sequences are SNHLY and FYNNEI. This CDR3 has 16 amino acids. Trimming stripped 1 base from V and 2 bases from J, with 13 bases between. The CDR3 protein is CASSEGRARDTDTQYF. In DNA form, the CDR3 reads TGTGCCAGCAGTGAAGGGAGGGCACGCGACACAGATACGCAGTATTTT.

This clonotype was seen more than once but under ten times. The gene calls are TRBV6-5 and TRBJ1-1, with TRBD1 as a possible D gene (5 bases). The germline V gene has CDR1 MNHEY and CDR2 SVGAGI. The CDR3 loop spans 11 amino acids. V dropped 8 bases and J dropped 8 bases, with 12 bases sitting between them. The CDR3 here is CASWRGTEAFF. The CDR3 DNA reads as TGTGCCAGCTGGCGAGGGACGGAAGCTTTCTTT.

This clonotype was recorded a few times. The CDR3 region has the DNA TGTGCCTACCAAACAGCGGCTGGAAGGGATAAGTACTTC. Its protein is CAYQTAAGRDKYF. The genes are TRBV30 and TRBJ2-7; a possible D gene is TRBD2 (5 bases). V dropped 7 bases and J dropped 11 bases, with 24 bases sitting between them. The CDR3 contains 13 residues. Germline CDR1 and CDR2: GTSNPN and SVGIG (reference sequence).

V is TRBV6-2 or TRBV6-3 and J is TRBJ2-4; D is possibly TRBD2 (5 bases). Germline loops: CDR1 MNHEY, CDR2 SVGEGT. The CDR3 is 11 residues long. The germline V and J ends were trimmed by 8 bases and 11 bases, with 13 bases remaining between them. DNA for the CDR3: TGTGCCAGCGGAATAGGGCGGGTTCAGTACTTC. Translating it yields CASGIGRVQYF.

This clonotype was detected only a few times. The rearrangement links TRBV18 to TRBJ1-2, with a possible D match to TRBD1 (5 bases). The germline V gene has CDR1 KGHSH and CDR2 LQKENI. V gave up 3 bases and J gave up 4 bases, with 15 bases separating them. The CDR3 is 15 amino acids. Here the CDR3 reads CASSPARQTFYGYTF. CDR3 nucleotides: TGTGCCAGCTCACCCGCCCGACAGACCTTCTATGGCTACACCTTC.

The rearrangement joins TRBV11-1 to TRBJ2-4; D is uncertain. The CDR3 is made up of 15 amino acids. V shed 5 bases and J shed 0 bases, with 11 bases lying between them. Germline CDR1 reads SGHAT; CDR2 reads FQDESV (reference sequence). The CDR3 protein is CASSPQRLAKNIQYF. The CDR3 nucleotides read TGTGCCAGCAGCCCACAGAGATTAGCCAAAAACATTCAGTACTTC.

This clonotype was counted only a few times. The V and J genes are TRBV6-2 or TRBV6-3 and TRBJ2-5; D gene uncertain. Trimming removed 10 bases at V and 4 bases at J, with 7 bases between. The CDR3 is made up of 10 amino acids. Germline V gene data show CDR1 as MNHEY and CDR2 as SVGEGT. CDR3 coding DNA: TGTGCCATCGCAATAGAGACCCAGTACTTC. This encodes CAIAIETQYF.

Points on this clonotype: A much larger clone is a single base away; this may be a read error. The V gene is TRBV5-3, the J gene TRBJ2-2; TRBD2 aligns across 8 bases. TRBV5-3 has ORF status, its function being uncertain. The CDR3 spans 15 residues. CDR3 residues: CARGVSGANTGELIF. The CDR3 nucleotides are TGTGCCAGGGGGGTTAGCGGGGCGAACACCGGGGAGCTGATTTTT.

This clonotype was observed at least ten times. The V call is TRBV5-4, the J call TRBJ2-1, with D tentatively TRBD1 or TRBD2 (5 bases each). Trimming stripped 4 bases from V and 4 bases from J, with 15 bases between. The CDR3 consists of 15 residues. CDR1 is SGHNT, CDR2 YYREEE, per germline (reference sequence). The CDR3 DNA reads TGTGCCAGCAGCCATGGGGGTCCGGGGTACAATGAGCAGTTCTTC. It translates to CASSHGGPGYNEQFF.

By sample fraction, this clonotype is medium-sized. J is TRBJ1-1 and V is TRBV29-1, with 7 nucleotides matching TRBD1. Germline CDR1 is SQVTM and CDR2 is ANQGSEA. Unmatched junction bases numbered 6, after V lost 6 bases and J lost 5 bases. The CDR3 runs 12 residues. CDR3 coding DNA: TGCAGCGTCCAGGGGGTAGGGACTGAAGCTTTCTTT. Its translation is CSVQGVGTEAFF. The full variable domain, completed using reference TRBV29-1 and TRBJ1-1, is SAVISQKPSRDICQRGTSLTIQCQVDSQVTMMFWYRQQPGQSLTLIATANQGSEATYESGFVIDKFPISRPNLTFSTLTVSNMSPEDSSIYLCSVQGVGTEAFFGQGTRLTVV.

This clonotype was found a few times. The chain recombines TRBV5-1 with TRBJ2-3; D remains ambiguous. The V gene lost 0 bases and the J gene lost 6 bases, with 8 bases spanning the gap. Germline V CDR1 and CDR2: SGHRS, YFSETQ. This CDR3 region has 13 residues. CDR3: CASSLELVDTQYF. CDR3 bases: TGCGCCAGCAGCTTGGAGCTCGTGGATACGCAGTATTTT.

The CDR3 nucleotides are TGTGCCAGCAGTTACACATCGAACACTGAAGCTTTCTTT. Its protein is CASSYTSNTEAFF. The chain recombines TRBV6-5 with TRBJ1-1; no firm D call. Looked up from germline, CDR1 is MNHEY and CDR2 is SVGAGI. CDR3 length: 13 amino acids. Deletions cut 2 bases from V and 1 base from J, with 5 bases between.